The 25 T cell receptor beta chains reported below all come from one sample, sequenced in a study of T cell changes during pregnancy in multiple sclerosis. Clones were sequenced by immunoSEQ multiplex PCR, and TCRdb holds only the in-frame ones, with some missing. The table records around 36,000 clones, about 92% of them present only once. The sample was CD8+ T cells from peripheral blood mononuclear cells, taken in the first trimester of pregnancy. These TCRs come from a female donor with multiple sclerosis, enrolled in a pregnancy study.

The rearrangement joins TRBV4-1 to TRBJ2-2; 9 positions match TRBD1. The germline gives CDR1 MGHRA, CDR2 YSYEKL. This CDR3 is 15 amino acids long. The V gene end was trimmed by 5 bases and the J gene end by 6 bases; junction bases not matched to a gene: 7. In DNA, the CDR3 is TGCGCCAGCAGCTCGGGACAGGGCGTCGCCGGGGAGCTGTTTTTT. This gives the protein CASSSGQGVAGELFF.

The genes are TRBV19 and TRBJ2-1; TRBD2 matches 8 bases. Germline loops: CDR1 LNHDA, CDR2 SQIVND (reference sequence). CDR3 length: 15 amino acids. The V gene end was trimmed by 5 bases and the J gene end by 6 bases; junction bases not matched to a gene: 9. CDR3 region: CASSPPAGALNEQFF. CDR3 sequence (DNA): TGTGCCAGTAGTCCCCCAGCGGGGGCCCTCAATGAGCAGTTCTTC. The full variable domain, with the rest looked up from reference TRBV19 and TRBJ2-1, is DGGITQSPKYLFRKEGQNVTLSCEQNLNHDAMYWYRQDPGQGLRLIYYSQIVNDFQKGDIAEGYSVSREKKESFPLTVTSAQKNPTAFYLCASSPPAGALNEQFFGPGTRLTVL.

The rearrangement uses TRBV7-6 and TRBJ1-2, with D unclear. V lost 5 bases to trimming and J lost 3 bases, with 22 bases between them. The length of the CDR3 is 17 residues. The germline V gene has CDR1 SGHVS and CDR2 FNYEAQ. The chain's CDR3 is CASSPGVVGGSDYGYTF. The CDR3 DNA is TGTGCCAGCAGCCCCGGGGTGGTGGGCGGTAGCGACTATGGCTACACCTTC.

This chain connects TRBV2 to TRBJ2-3; 12 bases agree with TRBD2. Germline loops: CDR1 SNHLY, CDR2 FYNNEI. The V and J ends lost 0 bases and 3 bases, in that order; junction bases with no gene match: 7. CDR3 length: 18 amino acids. This CDR3 is CASSEAQTSGGETDTQYF. DNA for the CDR3: TGTGCCAGCAGTGAAGCACAGACTAGCGGGGGCGAAACAGATACGCAGTATTTT.

The rearrangement joins TRBV5-6 to TRBJ1-1, with TRBD1 identical over 11 bases. Germline V CDR1 and CDR2: SGHDT, YYEEEE. The CDR3 covers 16 residues. V lost 4 bases to trimming and J lost 0 bases; unmatched junction nucleotides: 5. DNA for the CDR3: TGTGCCAGCAGCCCAGGGACAGGGGGGATGAACACTGAAGCTTTCTTT. Amino acid sequence: CASSPGTGGMNTEAFF.

This clone was detected a few times. The V call is TRBV2, the J call TRBJ1-5; D might be TRBD1 (6 bases). The CDR3 spans 13 residues. CDR1 is SNHLY and CDR2 is FYNNEI in the germline V gene. The V and J ends lost 3 bases and 7 bases respectively, with 10 bases between them. The CDR3 is CASSDLQGQPQHF. In DNA, the CDR3 is TGTGCCAGCAGTGATTTACAGGGACAGCCCCAGCATTTT.

The gene calls are TRBV9 and TRBJ1-2; 7 bases fit TRBD1. The CDR3 consists of 14 residues. V lost 2 bases and J lost 1; bases outside the gene matches: 2. Germline CDR1 reads SGDLS; CDR2 reads YYNGEE. CDR3 residues: CASSVGDSNYGYTF. CDR3 sequence (DNA): TGTGCCAGCAGCGTGGGGGACAGTAACTATGGCTACACCTTC.

V is TRBV6-6 and J is TRBJ1-2, with D possibly matching TRBD1 (5 bases). This CDR3 contains 16 residues. Germline CDR1 MNHNY, CDR2 SVGAGI (reference sequence). V was cut by 8 bases and J by 2 bases, with 21 bases left in between. DNA of the CDR3: TGTGCCAGCGCTGTTCAACCGGGACTGCCCAACTATGGCTACACCTTC. This encodes CASAVQPGLPNYGYTF.

This chain uses TRBV7-8 with TRBJ2-3, with a possible D match to TRBD1 (6 bases). Deletions cut 5 bases from V and 6 bases from J, with 12 bases between. The CDR3 is 13 residues long. Germline V lookup: CDR1 SGHVS, CDR2 FQNEAQ. The CDR3 region is CASSMTGLDTQYF. The CDR3 DNA reads as TGTGCCAGCAGCATGACAGGTCTGGATACGCAGTATTTT.

This sequence joins TRBV7-2 and TRBJ2-1; 9 bases match TRBD2. CDR1 and CDR2 (germline): SGHTA, FQGNSA. V shed 1 base, J shed 7 bases, and the junction held 5 bases outside the gene matches. This CDR3 has 15 amino acids. The CDR3 region is CASSLVAGGRNEQFF. The DNA for the CDR3 is TGTGCCAGCAGCTTAGTTGCGGGGGGGAGGAATGAGCAGTTCTTC.

The rearrangement joins TRBV4-2 to TRBJ2-2, with D tentatively TRBD2 (5 bases). The CDR3 spans 14 residues. Trimming pared 5 bases from V and 3 bases from J, leaving 10 bases between. Germline V lookup: CDR1 LGHNA, CDR2 YNFKEQ. This CDR3 reads CASSGRRDTGELFF. CDR3 DNA: TGTGCCAGCAGCGGGCGGCGGGACACCGGGGAGCTGTTTTTT.

This rearrangement joins TRBV5-1 to TRBJ1-2, with 10 bases identical to TRBD1. Germline CDR1 is SGHRS and CDR2 is YFSETQ. The J segment lost 2 bases and the V segment lost 5 bases, leaving 6 bases of the junction unmatched. CDR3 length equals 15 residues. CDR3 DNA sequence: TGCGCCAGCAGGCCTCCGGGACAGGGGAACTATGGCTACACCTTC. This gives the protein CASRPPGQGNYGYTF.

A word on this clone: Distinct nucleotide sequences in the sample also encode this CDR3. The chain employs TRBV5-6 and TRBJ2-7; the match to TRBD1 covers 8 bases. V shed 4 bases, J shed 3 bases, and the junction held 6 bases outside the gene matches. Germline V gene data show CDR1 as SGHDT and CDR2 as YYEEEE. The CDR3 is 14 amino acids. CDR3 coding DNA: TGTGCCAGCAGCCCCGGGACAGGCGTCTACGAGCAGTACTTC. Translating it yields CASSPGTGVYEQYF.

This clone came up a few times. The chain uses TRBV4-1 and TRBJ1-1; D not resolved. Trimming took 0 bases from V and 0 from J, leaving 8 bases between them. The CDR3 is 15 amino acids. CDR1 is MGHRA, CDR2 YSYEKL, per germline. CDR3 in amino acids: CASSQDPQLNTEAFF. The CDR3 bases are TGCGCCAGCAGCCAAGACCCACAGTTGAACACTGAAGCTTTCTTT.

V usage is TRBV6-5 and J usage is TRBJ1-2, with D possibly matching TRBD1 (6 bases). The ends were cut back, 2 bases at V and 10 bases at J, with 11 bases in the middle. The CDR3 sequence is 12 residues long. The germline gives CDR1 MNHEY, CDR2 SVGAGI. CDR3 in DNA: TGTGCCAGCAGTTACGGACAGAATAACTACACCTTC. Residues: CASSYGQNNYTF.

J is TRBJ2-7 and V is TRBV7-6, with 8 bases identical to TRBD1. Trimming removed 4 bases from V and 1 base from J; junction bases left unmatched: 6. The CDR3 is 15 amino acids. Germline V CDR1 and CDR2: SGHVS, FNYEAQ. This CDR3 is CASSSTGEDSYEQYF. The CDR3 nucleotides are TGTGCCAGCAGCTCGACAGGGGAAGATTCCTACGAGCAGTACTTC.

The chain combines TRBV2 with TRBJ1-1, with 9 bases matching TRBD1. Germline CDR1 is SNHLY and CDR2 is FYNNEI. The J segment lost 1 base and the V segment lost 6 bases, leaving 3 bases of the junction unmatched. This CDR3 comprises 14 residues. Here the CDR3 DNA reads TGTGCCAGCAGGGGACAGGGAACGAACACTGAAGCTTTCTTT. It is translated as CASRGQGTNTEAFF.

This clone was seen once. This rearrangement joins TRBV13 to TRBJ1-1; TRBD1 matches 8 bases. CDR3 length: 15 amino acids. After removal of 3 bases from V and 2 bases from J, the junction contained 5 bases not matched to a gene. Germline V gene lookup returns CDR1 PRHDT and CDR2 FYEKMQ (reference sequence). CDR3 sequence: CASSFGGQANTEAFF. DNA for the CDR3: TGTGCCAGCAGCTTCGGGGGACAGGCCAACACTGAAGCTTTCTTT.

This rearrangement joins TRBV7-9 to TRBJ1-1; D is perhaps TRBD1 (5 bases). CDR3 size: 13 residues. V lost 10 bases and J 0 bases, leaving 12 bases between the germline ends. The germline V gene encodes CDR1 SEHNR and CDR2 FQNEAQ (reference sequence). In nucleotides, the CDR3 is TGTGCCAACGGAACAGGAGTGAACACTGAAGCTTTCTTT. Protein: CANGTGVNTEAFF.

The chain is built from TRBV7-6 and TRBJ2-1; 9 nucleotides line up with TRBD1. Unmatched junction bases numbered 4, after V lost 4 bases and J lost 9 bases. The CDR3 spans 13 residues. Germline V gene sequence: CDR1 SGHVS, CDR2 FNYEAQ. DNA for the CDR3: TGTGCCAGCAGCTGGACAGGGGTAGGTGAGCAGTTCTTC. It is translated as CASSWTGVGEQFF.

The genes are TRBV14 and TRBJ2-1, with TRBD2 identical over 9 bases. V lost 8 bases to trimming and J lost 5 bases; unmatched junction nucleotides: 4. CDR1 and CDR2 from the germline V gene are SGHDN and FVKESK. The CDR3 sequence is 13 residues long. The CDR3: CASGLAGDNEQFF. As DNA, the CDR3 is TGTGCCAGCGGTTTAGCGGGGGACAATGAGCAGTTCTTC.

This CDR3 reads CASSYSTGTASYEQYF. The CDR3 DNA reads as TGTGCCAGCAGTTACTCTACCGGGACAGCTTCCTACGAGCAGTACTTC. The chain recombines TRBV6-5 with TRBJ2-7, with 7 bases fitting TRBD1. The ends lost 0 bases at V and 1 base at J; junction bases unmatched: 6. The length of the CDR3 is 16 residues. Germline CDR1 MNHEY, CDR2 SVGAGI.

The genes are TRBV7-9 and TRBJ1-6; no clear D gene. Germline V gene lookup returns CDR1 SEHNR and CDR2 FQNEAQ (reference sequence). V lost 4 bases and J 8 bases, leaving 15 bases between the germline ends. There are 15 residues in the CDR3. The CDR3 here is CASSSTMGKDSPLHF. For the CDR3, the DNA is TGTGCCAGCAGCTCAACCATGGGCAAGGATTCACCCCTCCACTTT.

This chain connects TRBV10-1 to TRBJ2-7, with a weak D call TRBD1 (7 bases). Germline-derived CDR1 and CDR2 are WNHNN and SYGVQD (reference sequence). CDR3 length: 14 residues. Trimming left V 6 bases short and J 5 bases short, with 17 bases between. The CDR3 nucleotides are TGCGCCAGCAGGGGAGACAGGGAGGCCGACGAGCAGTACTTC. Translation gives CASRGDREADEQYF.

In DNA, the CDR3 is TGTGCCAGCAGCTTATCGGGGAACACTGAAGCTTTCTTT. Amino acids: CASSLSGNTEAFF. The chain combines TRBV7-9 with TRBJ1-1, with no clear D. Looked up from germline, CDR1 is SEHNR and CDR2 is FQNEAQ (reference sequence). Trimming stripped 2 bases from V and 1 base from J, with 5 bases between. There are 13 residues in the CDR3. Combining the CDR3 with reference TRBV7-9 and TRBJ1-1 gives the whole variable domain DTGVSQNPRHKITKRGQNVTFRCDPISEHNRLYWYRQTLGQGPEFLTYFQNEAQLEKSRLLSDRFSAERPKGSFSTLEIQRTEQGDSAMYLCASSLSGNTEAFFGQGTRLTVV.